This record concerns one TCR beta chain sequence. Its antigen remains unidentified. Samples were taken at baseline and on day 1 of cycles 4 and 7. Using immunoSEQ multiplex PCR, the repertoire was profiled, and TCRdb retains in-frame clones only, with some absent. The sample has over 9,000 clones, roughly 84% seen once. The data originate from a study of OX40 agonist ivuxolimab in advanced cancers. Study-level results: Clonal expansion was seen in CD4+ and CD8+ blood T cells by week 6 at 0.1 to 3.0 mg/kg. Some nonresponders also had low normalized T-cell clonal expansion.

This CDR3 is built from 14 residues. CDR1 is SGHRS and CDR2 is YFSETQ in the germline V gene. V was cut by 0 bases and J by 3 bases, with 9 bases left in between. The TCR originated in an adult with an advanced solid tumor such as melanoma, head and neck, liver or kidney cancer. The source was CD4+ or CD8+ T cells sorted from blood, collected in a trial of the OX40 agonist ivuxolimab. The V and J genes are TRBV5-1 and TRBJ1-2, with D hard to call. DNA for the CDR3: TGCGCCAGCAGCTTGGCCCCTGGAGACTATGGCTACACCTTC. It codes for CASSLAPGDYGYTF.